The next 14 T cell receptor beta chains were all read from a single sample in a study of OX40 agonist ivuxolimab in advanced cancers. Generated by immunoSEQ multiplex PCR, the TCRdb table keeps only in-frame clones and is missing some. Of 70,000 to 80,000 clones listed, 88% are singletons. This specimen consisted of CD4+ or CD8+ T cells sorted from blood, obtained in a trial of the OX40 agonist ivuxolimab. All receptors come from an adult with an advanced solid tumor such as melanoma, head and neck, liver or kidney cancer.

This chain links TRBV6-1 with TRBJ1-3; D call uncertain. This CDR3 contains 14 residues. Trimming shortened V by 5 bases and J by 0 bases, and 8 bases separated the two germline ends. CDR1 and CDR2 (germline): MNHNS, SASEGT. The CDR3 region has the DNA TGTGCCAGCAGTTCGGACGGCTCTGGAAACACCATATATTTT. This gives the protein CASSSDGSGNTIYF.

This clone has just a few counts. V gene TRBV6-1 combines with J gene TRBJ2-5, with a weak D call TRBD1 (5 bases). The CDR3 covers 15 residues. Trimming removed 2 bases at V and 5 bases at J, with 15 bases between. Germline-derived CDR1 and CDR2 are MNHNS and SASEGT. CDR3 sequence: CASSERPPPGETQYF. DNA of the CDR3: TGTGCCAGCAGTGAACGGCCCCCGCCAGGGGAGACCCAGTACTTC.

The J gene is TRBJ1-5, the V gene TRBV6-1; D call uncertain. The CDR3 contains 13 residues. V lost 4 bases, J lost 5 bases, and 9 bases lay in between. From germline, CDR1 is MNHNS and CDR2 SASEGT. In nucleotides, the CDR3 is TGTGCCAGCAGTGGAGATGGAGATCAGCCCCAGCATTTT. Protein: CASSGDGDQPQHF.

The chain uses TRBV5-1 and TRBJ2-7; weak D call: TRBD2 (5 bases). Germline lookup yields CDR1 SGHRS and CDR2 YFSETQ. The CDR3 runs to 14 residues. V dropped 2 bases and J dropped 1 base, with 10 bases sitting between them. CDR3 protein: CASSFGLDSYEQYF. DNA of the CDR3: TGCGCCAGCAGCTTCGGACTCGATTCCTACGAGCAGTACTTC.

The chain employs TRBV6-1 and TRBJ1-1; TRBD1 agrees at 9 bases. Germline trimming cut 2 bases from V and 4 bases from J; bases unmatched to any gene: 5. The CDR3 runs 15 residues. CDR1 is MNHNS and CDR2 is SASEGT in the germline V gene. The CDR3 coding sequence is TGTGCCAGCAGTGAAAACAGGGGGCCGAGCACTGAAGCTTTCTTT. Translating gives CASSENRGPSTEAFF.

The V and J genes are TRBV21-1 and TRBJ2-3; the DNA was not compared with TRBD1, the D call given in the table. TRBV21-1 is labeled a pseudogene. The CDR3 loop spans 16 amino acids. The CDR3 is CASSKGRGWGTDTQYF. As DNA, the CDR3 is TGTGCCAGCAGCAAAGGCAGGGGATGGGGCACAGATACGCAGTATTTT.

This chain links TRBV6-5 with TRBJ2-7; 8 positions agree with TRBD2. CDR3 length equals 12 residues. The ends lost 5 bases at V and 7 bases at J; junction bases unmatched: 4. The germline V gene has CDR1 MNHEY and CDR2 SVGAGI. The CDR3 DNA reads TGTGCCAGCAGTGTAGCGGGGTATGAGCAGTACTTC. It is translated as CASSVAGYEQYF.

This clone is a singleton in its sample. This chain uses TRBV6-5 with TRBJ1-1; 7 bases agree with TRBD1. Per the germline V gene, CDR1 is MNHEY and CDR2 is SVGAGI. Trimming removed 6 bases from V and 10 bases from J; junction bases left unmatched: 5. CDR3 length equals 11 residues. The CDR3 spells CASRSQGGAFF. CDR3 coding DNA: TGTGCCAGCAGATCTCAGGGGGGAGCTTTCTTT.

The J gene is TRBJ1-2, the V gene TRBV29-1; D is undetermined. CDR1 is SQVTM and CDR2 is ANQGSEA in the germline V gene. CDR3 length: 11 residues. V was clipped by 5 bases and J by 4 bases, with 8 bases between them. The CDR3 spells CSVSGSYGYTF. The CDR3 DNA follows: TGCAGCGTTTCAGGTAGCTATGGCTACACCTTC.

The V call is TRBV4-1, the J call TRBJ1-4; TRBD1 aligns across 10 bases. The CDR3 is 14 amino acids. The ends lost 4 bases at V and 6 bases at J; junction bases unmatched: 2. Germline CDR1 MGHRA, CDR2 YSYEKL. The DNA of the CDR3 is TGCGCCAGCAGCCCTGGGACAGGGGATGAAAAACTGTTTTTT. Its protein product is CASSPGTGDEKLFF.

This sequence joins TRBV5-4 and TRBJ2-5; D may be TRBD2 (6 bases). Trimming removed 3 bases from V and 5 bases from J, with 20 bases in between. The CDR3 covers 16 residues. CDR1 and CDR2 from the germline V gene are SGHNT and YYREEE (reference sequence). The CDR3 loop is CASSSRSSALGETQYF. CDR3 bases: TGTGCCAGCAGCTCCAGATCTAGCGCATTAGGGGAGACCCAGTACTTC.

The chain uses TRBV7-8 and TRBJ2-7; TRBD2 agrees at 11 bases. CDR3 length: 14 residues. The junction had 4 bases not matched to a gene; V was cut back by 7 bases and J by 2 bases. Germline loops: CDR1 SGHVS, CDR2 FQNEAQ. CDR3 region: CASTTSGGPYEQYF. CDR3 coding DNA: TGTGCCAGCACCACTAGCGGGGGACCCTACGAGCAGTACTTC.

The chain carries TRBV5-4 and TRBJ1-1; TRBD1 aligns across 7 bases. The germline V gene encodes CDR1 SGHNT and CDR2 YYREEE (reference sequence). There are 16 residues in the CDR3. J lost 1 base, V lost 4 bases, and 10 bases had no gene match. CDR3 DNA sequence: TGTGCCAGCAGCACACAAACAGGGGCCCCGAACACTGAAGCTTTCTTT. This codes for CASSTQTGAPNTEAFF.

This chain links TRBV11-2 with TRBJ2-5; 10 bases agree with TRBD1. V trimming: 4 bases; J trimming: 5 bases; junction bases outside the gene matches: 7. From germline, CDR1 is SGHAT and CDR2 FQNNGV. The CDR3 totals 15 residues. CDR3 sequence: CASSSRQDRGETQYF. CDR3 DNA sequence: TGTGCCAGCAGCTCCCGACAGGACAGGGGGGAGACCCAGTACTTC.